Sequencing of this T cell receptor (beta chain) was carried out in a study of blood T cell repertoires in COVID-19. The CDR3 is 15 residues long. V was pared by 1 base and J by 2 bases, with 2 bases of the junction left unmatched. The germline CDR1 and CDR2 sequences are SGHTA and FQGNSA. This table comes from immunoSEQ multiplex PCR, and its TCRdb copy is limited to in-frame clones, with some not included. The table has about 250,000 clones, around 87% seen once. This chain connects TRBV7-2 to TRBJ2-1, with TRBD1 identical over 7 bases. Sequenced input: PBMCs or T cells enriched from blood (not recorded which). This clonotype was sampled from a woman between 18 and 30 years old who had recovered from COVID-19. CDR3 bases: TGTGCCAGCAGCTTAGACAGGGGAACCTACAATGAGCAGTTCTTC. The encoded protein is CASSLDRGTYNEQFF.